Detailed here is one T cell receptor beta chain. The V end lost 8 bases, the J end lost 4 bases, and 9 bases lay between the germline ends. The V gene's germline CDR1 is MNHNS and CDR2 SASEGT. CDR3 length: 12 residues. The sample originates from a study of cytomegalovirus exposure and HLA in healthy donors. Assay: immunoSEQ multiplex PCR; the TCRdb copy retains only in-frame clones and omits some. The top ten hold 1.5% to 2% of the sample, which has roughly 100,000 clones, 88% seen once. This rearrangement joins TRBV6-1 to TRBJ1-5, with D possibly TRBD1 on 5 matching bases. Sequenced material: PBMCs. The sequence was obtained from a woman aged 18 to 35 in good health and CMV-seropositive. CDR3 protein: CASGGANQPQHF. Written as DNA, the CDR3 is TGTGCCAGCGGAGGGGCAAATCAGCCCCAGCATTTT.